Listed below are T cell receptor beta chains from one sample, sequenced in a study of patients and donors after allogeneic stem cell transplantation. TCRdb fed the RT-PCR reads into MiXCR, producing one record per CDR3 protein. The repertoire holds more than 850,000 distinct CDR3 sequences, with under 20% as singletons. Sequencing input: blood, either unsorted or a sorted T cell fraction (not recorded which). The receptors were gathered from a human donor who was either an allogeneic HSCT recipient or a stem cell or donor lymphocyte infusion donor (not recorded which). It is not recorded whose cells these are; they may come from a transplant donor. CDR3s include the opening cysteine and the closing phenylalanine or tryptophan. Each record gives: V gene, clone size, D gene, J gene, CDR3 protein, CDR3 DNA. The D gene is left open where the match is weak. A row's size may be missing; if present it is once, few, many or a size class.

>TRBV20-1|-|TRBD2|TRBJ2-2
CSAISGMTGELFF
TGCAGTGCTATCAGCGGGATGACCGGGGAGCTGTTTTTT
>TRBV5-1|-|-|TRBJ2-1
CASSLALEDDEQFF
TGCGCCAGCAGCTTGGCTCTAGAGGATGATGAGCAGTTCTTC
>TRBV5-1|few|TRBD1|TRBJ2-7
CASSLSTGGTYEQYF
TGCGCCAGCAGCTTGTCGACAGGGGGAACCTACGAGCAGTACTTC
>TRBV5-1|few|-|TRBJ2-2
CASSFQGQDTGELFF
TGCGCCAGCAGCTTTCAGGGCCAGGACACCGGGGAGCTGTTTTTT
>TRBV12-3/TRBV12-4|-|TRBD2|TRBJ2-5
CASSSRSGTSGLGETQYF
TGTGCCAGCAGTTCTCGCTCCGGGACTAGCGGTCTCGGGGAGACCCAGTACTTC
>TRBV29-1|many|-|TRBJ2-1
CSAEGQNNEQFF
TGCAGCGCCGAGGGACAAAACAATGAGCAGTTCTTC
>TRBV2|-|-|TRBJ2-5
CASSEYGSAGTQYF
TGTGCCAGCAGTGAATACGGCTCGGCCGGGACCCAGTACTTC
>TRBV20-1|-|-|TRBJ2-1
CSARDVAGALLNEQFF
TGCAGTGCTAGAGATGTGGCGGGGGCCCTATTGAATGAGCAGTTCTTC
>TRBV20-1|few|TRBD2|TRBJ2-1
CSARGLAPSYNEQFF
TGCAGTGCTAGGGGACTAGCGCCCTCCTACAATGAGCAGTTCTTC
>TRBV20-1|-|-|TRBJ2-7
CSAPKTASYEQYF
TGCAGTGCTCCCAAGACTGCCTCCTACGAGCAGTACTTC
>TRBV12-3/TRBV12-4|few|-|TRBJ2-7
CASSQRDGYGYEQYF
TGTGCCAGCAGTCAACGCGACGGGTATGGGTACGAGCAGTACTTC
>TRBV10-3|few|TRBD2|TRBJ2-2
CAISEYLPGLAKTGELFF
TGTGCCATCAGTGAGTACTTACCGGGACTAGCGAAGACCGGGGAGCTGTTTTTT
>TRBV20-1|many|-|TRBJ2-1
CSARRGNSYNEQFF
TGCAGTGCTAGGAGGGGTAATTCCTACAATGAGCAGTTCTTC
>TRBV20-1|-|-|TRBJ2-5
CSASPDSLYQETQYF
TGCAGTGCTAGTCCCGACAGTTTGTACCAAGAGACCCAGTACTTC
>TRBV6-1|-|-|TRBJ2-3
CASSEFAGGGYSDTQYF
TGTGCCAGCAGTGAATTCGCAGGTGGGGGGTACAGTGATACGCAGTATTTT
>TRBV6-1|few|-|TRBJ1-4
CASSPGRRQTNEKLFF
TGTGCCAGCAGCCCGGGACGGCGACAAACTAATGAAAAACTGTTTTTT
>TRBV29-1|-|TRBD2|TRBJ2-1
CSVEPGLAIDEQFF
TGCAGCGTTGAACCGGGACTAGCTATAGATGAGCAGTTCTTC
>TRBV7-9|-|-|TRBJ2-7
CASSPTVGRSYEQYF
TGTGCCAGCAGTCCTACCGTAGGGCGCTCCTACGAGCAGTACTTC
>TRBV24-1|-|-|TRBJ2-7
CATSEGGGSYEQYF
TGTGCCACCAGTGAAGGAGGGGGTTCCTACGAGCAGTACTTC
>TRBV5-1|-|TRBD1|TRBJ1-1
CASASPGGVDNTEAFF
TGCGCCAGCGCGAGCCCAGGGGGAGTAGATAACACTGAAGCTTTCTTT
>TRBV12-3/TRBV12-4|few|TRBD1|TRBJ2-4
CASSDRGRPNIQYF
TGTGCCAGCAGCGACAGGGGTCGCCCCAACATTCAGTACTTC
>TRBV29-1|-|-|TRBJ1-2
CSGGGTNYGYTF
TGCAGCGGAGGGGGGACTAACTATGGCTACACCTTC
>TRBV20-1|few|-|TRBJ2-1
CSARGGGGGTKTTGQFF
TGCAGTGCTAGAGGGGGAGGTGGCGGGACGAAGACGACCGGACAGTTCTTC
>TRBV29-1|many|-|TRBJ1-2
CSGGPSSSWDGYTF
TGCAGCGGTGGTCCCTCTTCTTCCTGGGATGGCTACACCTTC
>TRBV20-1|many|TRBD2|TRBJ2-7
CSAIQGLVPAEQYF
TGCAGTGCTATCCAGGGACTAGTACCTGCCGAGCAGTACTTC
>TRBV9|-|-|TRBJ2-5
CASSVASGPQETQYF
TGTGCCAGCAGCGTAGCCTCGGGACCCCAAGAGACCCAGTACTTC
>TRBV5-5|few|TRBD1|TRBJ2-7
CASSQSGTGSYEQYF
TGTGCCAGCAGCCAGTCCGGGACAGGTTCCTACGAGCAGTACTTC
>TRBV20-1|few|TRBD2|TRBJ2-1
CSARGTSTEQFF
TGCAGTGCTAGAGGGACTAGCACTGAGCAGTTCTTC
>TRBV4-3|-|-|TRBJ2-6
CASSQGPSGYGANVLTF
TGCGCCAGCAGCCAAGGCCCGTCGGGGTATGGGGCCAACGTCCTGACTTTC
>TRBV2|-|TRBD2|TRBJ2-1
CASSQRESYNEQFF
TGTGCCAGCAGTCAGCGGGAGTCGTACAATGAGCAGTTCTTC
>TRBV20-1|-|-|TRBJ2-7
CSASKGDSYEQYF
TGCAGTGCTAGCAAAGGGGACTCCTACGAGCAGTACTTC
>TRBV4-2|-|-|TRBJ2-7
CASSLGGGMSDEQYF
TGTGCCAGCAGCCTGGGAGGGGGCATGAGCGACGAGCAGTACTTC
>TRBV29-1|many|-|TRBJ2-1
CSGSVGGRGNEQFF
TGCAGCGGGTCCGTGGGAGGAAGGGGCAATGAGCAGTTCTTC
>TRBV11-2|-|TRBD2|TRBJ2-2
CASSRRPGTSGRAGELFF
TGTGCCAGCAGCCGACGTCCCGGGACTAGCGGGAGAGCCGGGGAGCTGTTTTTT